This TCR beta chain emerged from a study of blood T cell repertoires in COVID-19. Trimming stripped 1 base from V and 7 bases from J, with 12 bases between. Germline loops: CDR1 SGDLS, CDR2 YYNGEE. The CDR3 runs 15 residues. Sequencing used immunoSEQ multiplex PCR; TCRdb keeps in-frame clones, though not all of them. The table has around 250,000 clones, around 86% seen once. The V and J genes are TRBV9 and TRBJ1-6; tentatively, D is TRBD1 (5 bases). The material sequenced was peripheral blood. The clonotype was recovered from a man aged 25-40 years who had recovered from COVID-19. The DNA of the CDR3 is TGTGCCAGCAGCGTATCCGGGGGGAGGAATTCACCCCTCCACTTT. It codes for CASSVSGGRNSPLHF. The variable domain in full, with the rest retrieved from reference TRBV9 and TRBJ1-6, is DSGVTQTPKHLITATGQRVTLRCSPRSGDLSVYWYQQSLDQGLQFLIQYYNGEERAKGNILERFSAQQFPDLHSELNLSSLELGDSALYFCASSVSGGRNSPLHFGNGTRLTVT.